This T cell receptor (beta chain) is from a study of OX40 agonist ivuxolimab in advanced cancers. The CDR3 has 17 amino acids. The ends lost 2 bases at V and 4 bases at J; junction bases unmatched: 9. Germline CDR1 reads SQVTM; CDR2 reads ANQGSEA. Repertoires were generated with immunoSEQ multiplex PCR, while TCRdb's copy carries only in-frame clones and drops some. The sample yields under 95,000 clones, 86% seen once. The chain combines TRBV29-1 with TRBJ2-3; 13 nucleotides match TRBD2. The sample in question was CD4+ or CD8+ T cells sorted from blood, obtained in a trial of the OX40 agonist ivuxolimab. The sequence was obtained from an adult with an advanced solid tumor such as melanoma, head and neck, liver or kidney cancer. The CDR3 DNA reads TGCAGCGTTGAAAGACTAGCGGGAGGATTCGGTGCAGATACGCAGTATTTT. Protein sequence: CSVERLAGGFGADTQYF.